This T cell receptor (beta chain) was identified during a study of T cell repertoires in cytomegalovirus infection. The CDR3 contains 15 residues. CDR1 and CDR2 from the germline V gene are SEHNR and FQNEAQ (reference sequence). V lost 5 bases to trimming and J lost 2 bases, with 15 bases between them. TCRdb called the reads again in MiXCR, with one record for every CDR3 protein. Found here are roughly 160,000 distinct CDR3 sequences, approximately 21% of them singletons; the top ten hold 25%. A word on this clonotype: Its target is unknown.

The material was CD8+ T cells from cultured PBMCs, obtained from culture after CMV antigen stimulation. The receptor comes from a human donor in good health (CMV status not recorded). Some clones in this sample may be carry-over from other donors' samples. The genes are TRBV7-9 and TRBJ1-2; D not certain. CDR3 amino acids: CASSDWESLNYGYTF. The CDR3 DNA follows: TGTGCCAGCAGCGACTGGGAAAGCTTGAACTATGGCTACACCTTC.